The TCR beta chain under discussion was sequenced for a study of regulatory and conventional T cells in RAG deficiency. Findings and limits, study-wide: Shorter CDR3s in all patient subsets; >75% Treg-Tconv overlap in Omenn. Control T-cell subsets had markedly higher Shannon entropy and lower Simpson indices than RAG-deficient patients. These Omenn syndrome Treg sorts may hold peripherally activated cells instead. Omenn syndrome and CID/AS patients had approximately 91-fold fewer unique Treg TCR beta sequences, versus 9.5 to 10-fold elsewhere.

CDR1 is MNHNS and CDR2 is SASEGT in the germline V gene. This CDR3 is built from 15 residues. V lost 2 bases and J lost 4; bases outside the gene matches: 7. Method: immunoSEQ multiplex PCR; TCRdb's copy keeps in-frame clones and lacks some. In the table there are 10,000 to 15,000 clones, about 92% of which are singletons. The sorted conventional CD4+ T cells were CD25-low and CD127-high, with genomic DNA sequenced. Worth noting for this clone: What it recognizes is unknown.

The sample also formed part of further work on regulatory T cells. As reported in that work: Amplification used 52 TRBV primers and 13 TRBJ primers.

This TCR derives from a human donor in good health. The sequencing sample was made of CD4+ effector T cells sorted from blood. The chain combines TRBV6-1 with TRBJ2-7; 8 nucleotides agree with TRBD2. The CDR3 loop reads CASSESASGSYEQYF. The DNA of the CDR3 is TGTGCCAGCAGTGAATCGGCTAGCGGGTCGTACGAGCAGTACTTC.